This paragraph reports one T cell receptor (beta chain). Between the trimmed V and J ends, which lost 6 bases and 5 bases, there was a span of 11 bases. From germline, CDR1 is MDHEN and CDR2 SYDVKM. The CDR3 contains 13 residues. Some clones are missing from TCRdb's copy, which holds only in-frame ones; the method was immunoSEQ multiplex PCR. The table shows about 170,000 clones, with approximately 87% occurring only once. The data were obtained in a study of blood T cell repertoires in COVID-19. The source is a man aged 18 to 30 with active or convalescent COVID-19. The genes are TRBV28 and TRBJ2-1, with a possible D match to TRBD2 (5 bases). Sequencing used peripheral blood. The CDR3 DNA sequence: TGTGCCAGCAGGTACCTCGGGAACAATGAGCAGTTCTTC. Its translation: CASRYLGNNEQFF.